This paragraph reports one TCR beta chain. The target antigen is unknown. This specimen belongs to a study of tumor and adjacent non-tumor tissue in lung cancer. Study findings and constraints: Shorter survival was associated with higher TCR diversity in tumors.

A modified ARM-PCR protocol with three rounds of nested PCR amplified TCRbeta. TCRdb redid the calling of the multiplex PCR reads with MiXCR, one entry per CDR3 protein. Of under 150,000 distinct CDR3 sequences listed, around 65% are singletons. The template was RNA from unsorted bulk tissue. The germline CDR1 and CDR2 sequences are SQVTM and ANQGSEA. V lost 7 bases to trimming and J lost 1 base, with 10 bases between them. CDR3 length: 12 residues. The clonotype was recovered from a man between 60 and 75 years old with small cell lung cancer. The chain uses TRBV29-1 and TRBJ2-5; the D gene could be TRBD1 or TRBD2 (5 bases each). Sequences were obtained from lung tumor tissue. The DNA for the CDR3 is TGCAGCGCCGCCGGGGCCCAAGAGACCCAGTACTTC. Amino acid sequence: CSAAGAQETQYF.